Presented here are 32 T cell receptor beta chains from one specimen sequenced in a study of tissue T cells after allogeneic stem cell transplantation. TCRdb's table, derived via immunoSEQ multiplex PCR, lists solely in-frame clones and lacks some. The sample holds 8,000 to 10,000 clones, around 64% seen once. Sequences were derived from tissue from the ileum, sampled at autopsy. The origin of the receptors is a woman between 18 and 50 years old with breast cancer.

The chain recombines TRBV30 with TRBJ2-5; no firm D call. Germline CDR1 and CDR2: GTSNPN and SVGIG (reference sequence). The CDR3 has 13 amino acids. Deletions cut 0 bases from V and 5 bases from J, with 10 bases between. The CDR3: CAWSVIGFETQYF. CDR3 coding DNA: TGTGCCTGGAGTGTAATAGGTTTCGAGACCCAGTACTTC.

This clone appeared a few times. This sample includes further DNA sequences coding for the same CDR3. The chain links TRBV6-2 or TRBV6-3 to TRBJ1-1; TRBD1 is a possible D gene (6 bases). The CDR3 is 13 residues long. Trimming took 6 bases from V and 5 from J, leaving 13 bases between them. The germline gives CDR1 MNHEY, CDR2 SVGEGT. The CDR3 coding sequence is TGTGCCAGCAGCCGGCGAGGGGGGACTGAAGCTTTCTTT. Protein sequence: CASSRRGGTEAFF.

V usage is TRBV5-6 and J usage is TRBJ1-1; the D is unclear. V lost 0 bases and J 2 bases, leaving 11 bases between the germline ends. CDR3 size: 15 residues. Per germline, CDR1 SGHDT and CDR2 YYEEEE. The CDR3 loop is CASSLVRGGNTEAFF. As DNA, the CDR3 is TGTGCCAGCAGCTTGGTACGGGGAGGTAACACTGAAGCTTTCTTT. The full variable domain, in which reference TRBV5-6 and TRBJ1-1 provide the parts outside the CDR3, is DAGVTQSPTHLIKTRGQQVTLRCSPKSGHDTVSWYQQALGQGPQFIFQYYEEEERQRGNFPDRFSGHQFPNYSSELNVNALLLGDSALYLCASSLVRGGNTEAFFGQGTRLTVV.

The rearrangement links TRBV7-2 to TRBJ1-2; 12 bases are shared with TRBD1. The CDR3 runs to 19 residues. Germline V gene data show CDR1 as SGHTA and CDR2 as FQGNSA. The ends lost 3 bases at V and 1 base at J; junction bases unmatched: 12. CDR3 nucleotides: TGTGCCAGCAGCTTTCCCCGGGGGGGGACAGGGGGCGTTAACTATGGCTACACCTTC. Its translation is CASSFPRGGTGGVNYGYTF.

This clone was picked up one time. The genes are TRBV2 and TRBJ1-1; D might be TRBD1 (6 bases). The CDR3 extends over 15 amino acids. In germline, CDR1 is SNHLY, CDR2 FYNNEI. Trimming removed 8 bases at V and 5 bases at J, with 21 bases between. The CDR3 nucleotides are TGTGCCAGCGATCTTACGGGGGGGCGAGTTACTGAAGCTTTCTTT. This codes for CASDLTGGRVTEAFF. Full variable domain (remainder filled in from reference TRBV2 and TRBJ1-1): EPEVTQTPSHQVTQMGQEVILRCVPISNHLYFYWYRQILGQKVEFLVSFYNNEISEKSEIFDDQFSVERPDGSNFTLKIRSTKLEDSAMYFCASDLTGGRVTEAFFGQGTRLTVV.

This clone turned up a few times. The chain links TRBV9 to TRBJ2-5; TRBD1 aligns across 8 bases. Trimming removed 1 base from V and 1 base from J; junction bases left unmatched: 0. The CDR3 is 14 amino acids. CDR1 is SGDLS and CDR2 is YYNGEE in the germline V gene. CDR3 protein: CASSVTGGQETQYF. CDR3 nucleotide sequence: TGTGCCAGCAGCGTAACAGGGGGCCAAGAGACCCAGTACTTC.

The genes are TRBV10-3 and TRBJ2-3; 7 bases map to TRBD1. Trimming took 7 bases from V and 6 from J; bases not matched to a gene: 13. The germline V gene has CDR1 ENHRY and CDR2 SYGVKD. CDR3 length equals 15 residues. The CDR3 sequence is CAITSTGFPGDTQYF. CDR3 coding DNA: TGTGCCATCACCTCGACAGGGTTTCCAGGGGATACGCAGTATTTT.

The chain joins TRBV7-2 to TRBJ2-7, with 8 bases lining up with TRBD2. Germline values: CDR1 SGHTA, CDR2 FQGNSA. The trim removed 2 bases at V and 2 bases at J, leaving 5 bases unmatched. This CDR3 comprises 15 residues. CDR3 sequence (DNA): TGTGCCAGCAGCTTACAGCGGGAGACTACCTACGAGCAGTACTTC. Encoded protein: CASSLQRETTYEQYF.

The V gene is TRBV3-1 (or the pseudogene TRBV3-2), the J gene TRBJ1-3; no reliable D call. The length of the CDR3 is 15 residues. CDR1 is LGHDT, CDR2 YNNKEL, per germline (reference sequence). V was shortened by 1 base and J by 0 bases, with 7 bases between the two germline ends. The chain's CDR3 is CASSQGSRSGNTIYF. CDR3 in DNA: TGTGCCAGCAGCCAAGGTTCCCGCTCTGGAAACACCATATATTTT.

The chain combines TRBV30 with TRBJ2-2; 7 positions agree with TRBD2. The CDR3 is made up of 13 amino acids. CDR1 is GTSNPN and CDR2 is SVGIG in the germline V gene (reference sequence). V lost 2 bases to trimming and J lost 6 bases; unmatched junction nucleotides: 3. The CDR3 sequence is CAWSRLAPGELFF. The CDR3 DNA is TGTGCCTGGAGTAGACTAGCCCCCGGGGAGCTGTTTTTT.

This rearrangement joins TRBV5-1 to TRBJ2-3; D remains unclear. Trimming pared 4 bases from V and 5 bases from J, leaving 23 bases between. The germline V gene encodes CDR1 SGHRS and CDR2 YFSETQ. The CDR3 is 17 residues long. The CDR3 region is CASSPGWPVTSRDTQYF. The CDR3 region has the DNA TGCGCCAGCAGCCCCGGGTGGCCGGTGACGTCCAGAGATACGCAGTATTTT. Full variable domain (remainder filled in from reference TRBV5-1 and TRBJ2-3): KAGVTQTPRYLIKTRGQQVTLSCSPISGHRSVSWYQQTPGQGLQFLFEYFSETQRNKGNFPGRFSGRQFSNSRSEMNVSTLELGDSALYLCASSPGWPVTSRDTQYFGPGTRLTVL.

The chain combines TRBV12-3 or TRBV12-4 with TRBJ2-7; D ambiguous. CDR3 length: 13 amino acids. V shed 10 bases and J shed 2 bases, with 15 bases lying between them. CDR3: CATAVGEAYEQYF. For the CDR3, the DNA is TGTGCCACCGCGGTAGGCGAGGCCTACGAGCAGTACTTC.

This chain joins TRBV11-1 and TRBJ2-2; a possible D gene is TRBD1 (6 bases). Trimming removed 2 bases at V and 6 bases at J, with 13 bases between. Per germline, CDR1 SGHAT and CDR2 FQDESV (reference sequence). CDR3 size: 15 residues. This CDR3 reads CASSLSTGYPGELFF. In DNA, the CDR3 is TGTGCCAGCAGCTTAAGTACAGGGTATCCCGGGGAGCTGTTTTTT.

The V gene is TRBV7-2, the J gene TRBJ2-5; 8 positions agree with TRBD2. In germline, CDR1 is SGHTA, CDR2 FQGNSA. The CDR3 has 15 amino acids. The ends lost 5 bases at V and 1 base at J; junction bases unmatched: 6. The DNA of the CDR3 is TGTGCCAGCAGCCAAGGACTAGCTCTCCAAGAGACCCAGTACTTC. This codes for CASSQGLALQETQYF.

CDR3 coding DNA: TGTGCCAGCAGCTACGACATAACCTACGAGCAGTACTTC. Residues: CASSYDITYEQYF. This chain links TRBV13 with TRBJ2-7, with D uncertain. In germline, CDR1 is PRHDT, CDR2 FYEKMQ (reference sequence). CDR3 length: 13 residues. V was cut by 4 bases and J by 2 bases, with 9 bases left in between.

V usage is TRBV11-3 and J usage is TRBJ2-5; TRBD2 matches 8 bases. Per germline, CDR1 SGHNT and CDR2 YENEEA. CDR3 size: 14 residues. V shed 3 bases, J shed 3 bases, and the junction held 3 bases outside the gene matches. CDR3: CASSLGREEETQYF. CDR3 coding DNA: TGTGCCAGCAGCTTGGGGCGGGAGGAAGAGACCCAGTACTTC.

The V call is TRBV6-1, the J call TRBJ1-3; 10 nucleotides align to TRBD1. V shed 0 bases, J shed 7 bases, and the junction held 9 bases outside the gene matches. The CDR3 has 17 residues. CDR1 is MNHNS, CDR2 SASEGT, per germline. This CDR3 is CASSEAPTGTGENTIYF. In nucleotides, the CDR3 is TGTGCCAGCAGTGAAGCCCCGACCGGGACAGGGGAGAACACCATATATTTT.

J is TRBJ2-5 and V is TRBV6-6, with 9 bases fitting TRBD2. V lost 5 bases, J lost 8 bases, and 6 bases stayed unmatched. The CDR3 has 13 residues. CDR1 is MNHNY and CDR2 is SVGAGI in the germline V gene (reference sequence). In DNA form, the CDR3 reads TGTGCCAGCAGTAGGGGACTAGCAGGTACCCAGTACTTC. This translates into CASSRGLAGTQYF.

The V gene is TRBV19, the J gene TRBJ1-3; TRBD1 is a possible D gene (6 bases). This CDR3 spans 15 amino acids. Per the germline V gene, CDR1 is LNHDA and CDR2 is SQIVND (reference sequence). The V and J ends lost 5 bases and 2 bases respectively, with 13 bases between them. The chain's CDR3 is CASSDNRETGNTIYF. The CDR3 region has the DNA TGTGCCAGTAGTGATAACAGGGAGACTGGAAACACCATATATTTT.

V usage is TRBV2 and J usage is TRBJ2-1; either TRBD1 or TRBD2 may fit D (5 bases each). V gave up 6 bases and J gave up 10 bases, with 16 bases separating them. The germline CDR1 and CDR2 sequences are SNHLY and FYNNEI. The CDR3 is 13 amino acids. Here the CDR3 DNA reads TGTGCCAGCAGGATCCGGGACCCCGGGGAGCAGTTCTTC. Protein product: CASRIRDPGEQFF.

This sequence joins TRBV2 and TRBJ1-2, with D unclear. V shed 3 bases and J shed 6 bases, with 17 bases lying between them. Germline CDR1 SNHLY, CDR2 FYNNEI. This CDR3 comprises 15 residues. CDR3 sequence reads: CASSDRQKSYNGYTF. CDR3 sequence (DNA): TGTGCCAGCAGTGATCGGCAAAAGTCTTATAATGGCTACACCTTC.

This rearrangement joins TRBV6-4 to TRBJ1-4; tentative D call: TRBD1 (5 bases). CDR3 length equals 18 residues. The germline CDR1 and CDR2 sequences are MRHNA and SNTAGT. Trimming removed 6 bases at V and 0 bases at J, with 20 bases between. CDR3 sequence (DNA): TGTGCCAGCAGCGGGGGACGCCCGAGATCGCCAACTAATGAAAAACTGTTTTTT. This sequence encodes CASSGGRPRSPTNEKLFF.

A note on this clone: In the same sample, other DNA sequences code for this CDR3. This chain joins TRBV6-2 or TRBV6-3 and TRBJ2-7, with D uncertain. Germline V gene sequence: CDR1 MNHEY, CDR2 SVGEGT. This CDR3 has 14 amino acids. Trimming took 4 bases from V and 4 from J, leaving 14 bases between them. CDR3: CASSFVGGSYEQYF. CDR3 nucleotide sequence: TGTGCCAGCAGTTTTGTGGGCGGATCTTACGAGCAGTACTTC.

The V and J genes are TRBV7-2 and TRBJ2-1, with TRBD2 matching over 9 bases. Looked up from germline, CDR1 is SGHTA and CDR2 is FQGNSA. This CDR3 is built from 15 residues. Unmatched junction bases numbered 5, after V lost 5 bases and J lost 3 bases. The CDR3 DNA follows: TGTGCCAGCAGCGATAGCGGGGGCCTCTACAATGAGCAGTTCTTC. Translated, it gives CASSDSGGLYNEQFF. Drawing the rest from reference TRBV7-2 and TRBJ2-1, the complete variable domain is GAGVSQSPSNKVTEKGKDVELRCDPISGHTALYWYRQSLGQGLEFLIYFQGNSAPDKSGLPSDRFSAERTGGSVSTLTIQRTQQEDSAVYLCASSDSGGLYNEQFFGPGTRLTVL.

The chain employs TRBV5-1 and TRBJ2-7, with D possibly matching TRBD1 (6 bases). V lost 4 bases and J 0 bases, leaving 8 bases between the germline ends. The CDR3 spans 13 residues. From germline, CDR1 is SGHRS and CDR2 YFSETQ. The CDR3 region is CASSEDSSYEQYF. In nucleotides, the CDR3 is TGCGCCAGCAGCGAGGACAGCTCCTACGAGCAGTACTTC.

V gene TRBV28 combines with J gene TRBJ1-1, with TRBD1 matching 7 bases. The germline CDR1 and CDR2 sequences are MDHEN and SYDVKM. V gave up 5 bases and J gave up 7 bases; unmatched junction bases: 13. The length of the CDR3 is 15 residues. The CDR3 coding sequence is TGTGCCAGCAGTATACAGGGGAAGAGGTGGCATGAAGCTTTCTTT. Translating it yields CASSIQGKRWHEAFF.

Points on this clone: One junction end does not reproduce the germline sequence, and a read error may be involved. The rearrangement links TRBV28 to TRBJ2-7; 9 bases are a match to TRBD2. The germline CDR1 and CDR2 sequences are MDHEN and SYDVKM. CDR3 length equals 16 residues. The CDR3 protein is CASSSPGVAGVLLAGF. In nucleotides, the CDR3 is TGTGCCAGCAGTTCCCCTGGAGTAGCGGGAGTTCTCCTTGCAGGCTTC.

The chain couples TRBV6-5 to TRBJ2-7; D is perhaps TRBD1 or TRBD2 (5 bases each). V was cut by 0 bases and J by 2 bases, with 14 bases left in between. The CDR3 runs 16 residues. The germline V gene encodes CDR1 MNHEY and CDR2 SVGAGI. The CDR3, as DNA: TGTGCCAGCAGTTACTCGAAGGCCGGGGCCCCCTACGAGCAGTACTTC. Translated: CASSYSKAGAPYEQYF.

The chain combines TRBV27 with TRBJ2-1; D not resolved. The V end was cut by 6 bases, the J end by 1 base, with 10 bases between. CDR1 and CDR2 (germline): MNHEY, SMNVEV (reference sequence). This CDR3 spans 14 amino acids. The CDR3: CASSLERSYNEQFF. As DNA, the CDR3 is TGTGCCAGCAGCCTAGAAAGATCCTACAATGAGCAGTTCTTC.

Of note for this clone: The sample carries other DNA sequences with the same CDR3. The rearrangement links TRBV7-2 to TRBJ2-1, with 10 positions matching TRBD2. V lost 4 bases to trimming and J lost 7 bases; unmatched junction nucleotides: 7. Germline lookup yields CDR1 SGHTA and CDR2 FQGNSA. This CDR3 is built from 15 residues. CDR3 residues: CASSSGLAGVNEQFF. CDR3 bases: TGTGCCAGCAGCTCCGGCCTAGCGGGAGTGAATGAGCAGTTCTTC.

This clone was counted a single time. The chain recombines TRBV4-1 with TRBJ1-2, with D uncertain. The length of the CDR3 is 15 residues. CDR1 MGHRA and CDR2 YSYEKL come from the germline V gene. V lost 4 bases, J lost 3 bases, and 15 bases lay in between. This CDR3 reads CASSPLRRVDYGYTF. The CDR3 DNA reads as TGCGCCAGCAGCCCCCTCCGGAGGGTCGACTATGGCTACACCTTC.

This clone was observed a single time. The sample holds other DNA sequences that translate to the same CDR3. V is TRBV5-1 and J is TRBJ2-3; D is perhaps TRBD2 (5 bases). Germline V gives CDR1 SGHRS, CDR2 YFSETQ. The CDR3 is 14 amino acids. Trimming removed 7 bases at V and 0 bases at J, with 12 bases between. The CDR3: CASRGGPSTDTQYF. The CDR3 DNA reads TGCGCCAGCCGAGGCGGGCCAAGCACAGATACGCAGTATTTT.